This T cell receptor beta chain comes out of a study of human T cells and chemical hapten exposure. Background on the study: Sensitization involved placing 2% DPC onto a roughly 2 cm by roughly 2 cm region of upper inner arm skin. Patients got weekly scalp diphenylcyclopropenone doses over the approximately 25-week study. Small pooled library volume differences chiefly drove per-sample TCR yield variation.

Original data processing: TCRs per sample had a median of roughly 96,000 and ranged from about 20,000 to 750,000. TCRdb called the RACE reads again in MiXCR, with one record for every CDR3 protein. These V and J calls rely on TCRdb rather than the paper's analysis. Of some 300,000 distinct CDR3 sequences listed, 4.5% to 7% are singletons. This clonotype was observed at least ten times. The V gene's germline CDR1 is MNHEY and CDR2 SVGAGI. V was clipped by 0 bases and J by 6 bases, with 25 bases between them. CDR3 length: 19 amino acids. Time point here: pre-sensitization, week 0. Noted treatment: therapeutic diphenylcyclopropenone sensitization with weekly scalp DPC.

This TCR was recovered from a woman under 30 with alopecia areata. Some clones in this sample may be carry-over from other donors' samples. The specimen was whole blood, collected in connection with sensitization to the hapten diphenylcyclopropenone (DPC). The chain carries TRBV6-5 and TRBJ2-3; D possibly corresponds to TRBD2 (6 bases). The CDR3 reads CASSYSIWSGVDGRDTQYF. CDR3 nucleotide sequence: TGTGCCAGCAGTTACTCGATTTGGTCGGGAGTTGATGGAAGGGATACGCAGTATTTT.